Each of the 3 T cell receptor beta chains below was sequenced from the same sample in a study of human T cells and chemical hapten exposure. The time point is: patch test 1, 2 weeks after DPC sensitization. The treatment here: therapeutic diphenylcyclopropenone sensitization with weekly scalp DPC. TCRdb redid the calling of the RACE reads with MiXCR, one entry per CDR3 protein. Among tens of thousands of distinct CDR3 sequences listed, approximately 8% were seen once. The sample was whole blood, taken in connection with sensitization to the hapten diphenylcyclopropenone (DPC). The receptors here all came from a woman aged 25 to 39 with alopecia areata. Some clones in this sample may be carry-over from other donors' samples.

Concerning this clonotype itself: A clone one base away is much larger, so this may be a read error. This chain joins TRBV25-1 and TRBJ1-2; D is uncertain. CDR3 length equals 14 residues. Germline V gives CDR1 MGHDK, CDR2 SYGVNS. The CDR3 coding sequence is TGTGCCAGCAGTGAATCTGGCGGCTTGCTAGGCTACAACTTC. It encodes CASSESGGLLGYNF.

This clonotype was observed a few times. The genes are TRBV18 and TRBJ2-1; D remains unclear. Looked up from germline, CDR1 is KGHSH and CDR2 is LQKENI. V was trimmed by 3 bases and J by 7 bases, leaving 7 bases between them. This CDR3 region has 12 residues. CDR3 sequence reads: CASSPQTNEQFF. DNA of the CDR3: TGTGCCAGCTCACCCCAGACGAATGAGCAGTTCTTC.

The rearrangement joins TRBV6-1 to TRBJ1-1, with D possibly TRBD1 on 6 matching bases. V was cut by 4 bases and J by 2 bases, with 14 bases left in between. Looked up from germline, CDR1 is MNHNS and CDR2 is SASEGT. The CDR3 consists of 15 residues. CDR3 loop: CASSVLQGSNTEAFF. As DNA, the CDR3 is TGTGCCAGCAGTGTCCTACAGGGTTCTAACACTGAAGCTTTCTTT.